This T cell receptor beta chain was profiled in a study of cytotoxic CD8 clonotypes in ibrutinib-treated CLL. V dropped 4 bases and J dropped 0 bases, with 11 bases sitting between them. The germline V gene encodes CDR1 SGHRS and CDR2 YFSETQ. The CDR3 is 15 residues long. Whole-study findings and limits: Samples were collected at differing times from sustained-remission and progressing patients. The clonality went up when patients responded to ibrutinib and dropped back toward baseline at progression.

Turning to this clone: Its antigen remains unidentified.

Measured with immunoSEQ multiplex PCR; TCRdb has only the in-frame clones, and not every one. Of around 310,000 clones in the sample, almost 80% were seen once. This TCR was recovered from a human donor with chronic lymphocytic leukemia. The material was PBMCs, obtained before ibrutinib treatment. The J gene is TRBJ1-3, the V gene TRBV5-1; possible D gene TRBD1, 6 bases. The CDR3 sequence: CASSAGHHSGNTIYF. Written as DNA, the CDR3 is TGCGCCAGCAGCGCGGGACATCACTCTGGAAACACCATATATTTT.